Reported below is one T cell receptor beta chain. From germline, CDR1 is SGDLS and CDR2 YYNGEE. Trimming removed 2 bases from V and 4 bases from J, with 12 bases in between. This CDR3 spans 14 amino acids. This sample was taken from a study of control samples from healthy donors and cancer patients. Repertoires were generated with immunoSEQ multiplex PCR, while TCRdb's copy carries only in-frame clones and drops some. The sample carries about 65,000 clones, roughly nine tenths recorded once. The chain employs TRBV9 and TRBJ2-5; no definite D call. Sequenced material: PBMCs. The source of this sequence is a woman in her 50s with colorectal cancer. DNA for the CDR3: TGTGCCAGCAGCGTTACCGCGTCCGGAGAGACCCAGTACTTC. As protein: CASSVTASGETQYF.